This T cell receptor (beta chain) was captured in a study of identical twins (dated by TCRdb to 2016 to 2017). As for the study more broadly: To test whether fetal clonotypes persist, this study deep-sequenced TCR alpha and beta repertoires from monozygotic twins, from unrelated adults of various ages, and from cord blood. Replicate twin experiments were performed at different times using different library preparation protocols to rule out contamination. Paper-wide results and their limitations: In monozygotic twins, recombination models systematically underestimated out-of-frame TCR alpha sharing, but the models matched the sharing seen between unrelated individuals. Conclusions relied on cross-sectional statistical analysis, since the same donors could not be followed over many years. The excess sharing between twins in beta out-of-frame sequences was weaker because fewer shared sequences reduced the signal-to-noise ratio. Invariant T cells such as MAIT and iNKT could partly confound zero-insertion analyses, although diverse VJ usage argued against such confounding for most clonotypes. Abundant cord blood beta clonotypes had fewer insertions, young adult naive repertoires showed a similar but weaker trend, and memory repertoires showed no such trend. Compared with coincidental sharing between unrelated individuals, an excess of low generation-probability sequences was observed among out-of-frame TCR alpha sequences shared between twins.

The sample holds a few counts of this clonotype. Its antigen target is currently unknown. The input lacks base qualities; no much larger clone sits a single base away. The receptor library was made with 5' RACE. The sequencer was an Illumina HiSeq 2000. Template switching introduced a universal primer binding site; the final cDNA contained a unique molecular identifier, enabling accurate counting of TCR cDNA molecules. First-strand cDNA for TCR alpha and beta chains was synthesized from specific primers in the conserved constant-segment region. To control for contamination, each cDNA library was double barcoded with a SMART-Mk sample barcode plus Illumina barcodes. TruSeq adapter sequences and Illumina sample barcodes were added in two successive PCR steps. Sequencing of the TCR alpha and beta cDNA libraries was done on the Illumina HiSeq platform using custom primers. As for the original processing: MiGEC processed the raw reads to extract unique molecular identifiers, while MiXCR was used to determine the CDR3 positions. Recombination models were inferred per individual with the repgenHMM and IGoR tools using an EM algorithm. The analysis of shared clonotypes was done with the tcR package in R, with sharing normalized by the product of cloneset sizes. To study raw recombination free of thymic and clonal selection effects, out-of-frame nonproductive sequences were analyzed. TCRdb itself trimmed the public reads at Q25 with fastp, ran MiXCR and retained productive beta chains. Identical CDR3 protein sequences are pooled into one entry, listed with their most common genes and DNA. These V and J calls rely on TCRdb rather than the paper's analysis. This sample comprises 1.5 million to 2 million distinct CDR3 sequences, under 35% of them detected only once. The ten largest account for about 0.27% of the sample.

The CDR3, from cysteine to phenylalanine, totals 13 residues. The kept DNA is CDR3 alone, 39 bases in frame from the first base. Deletion took 4 bases off V and 5 bases off J, with a span of 14 bases between the germline ends. Reading the germline V gene gives CDR1 SQVTM and CDR2 ANQGSEA. Every donor in the study was a healthy Caucasian. Source material: cord blood. The receptor was derived from a newborn girl in good health. Recombination joined TRBV29-1 with TRBJ2-5, with no D gene named confidently. The DNA is as follows: TGCAGCGTTGTAGTTTGGGTGGGGGAGACCCAGTACTTC. Translation gives CSVVVWVGETQYF. Here the CDR3 is joined to the reference TRBV29-1 and TRBJ2-5 genes, and the full variable domain is: SAVISQKPSRDICQRGTSLTIQCQVDSQVTMMFWYRQQPGQSLTLIATANQGSEATYESGFVIDKFPISRPNLTFSTLTVSNMSPEDSSIYLCSVVVWVGETQYFGPGTRLLVL.